These 2 T cell receptor beta chains share one sample of origin, sequenced in a study of shared clonotypes between healthy human individuals. Using immunoSEQ multiplex PCR, the repertoire was profiled, and TCRdb retains in-frame clones only, with some absent. The sample has roughly 810,000 clones; roughly 96% are singletons. Positively selected for CCR7, the CD45RO-negative cells used as naive CD8 cells excluded terminally differentiated effector memory CD45RA+ cells. Source material: naive CD8+ T cells sorted from blood. These receptors were taken from a young man in good health.

The chain is built from TRBV6-5 and TRBJ2-3, with TRBD2 identical over 7 bases. The V and J ends lost 0 bases and 15 bases, in that order; junction bases with no gene match: 9. This CDR3 has 13 residues. The germline V gene encodes CDR1 MNHEY and CDR2 SVGAGI. CDR3 sequence reads: CASSYSFAGELYF. As DNA, the CDR3 is TGTGCCAGCAGTTACTCTTTTGCGGGAGAACTCTATTTT.

This chain joins TRBV27 and TRBJ2-7; 11 positions match TRBD2. Per the germline V gene, CDR1 is MNHEY and CDR2 is SMNVEV (reference sequence). The CDR3 is 16 amino acids. The trim removed 2 bases at V and 6 bases at J, leaving 9 bases unmatched. CDR3 region: CASSLNLRLAGREQYF. CDR3 in DNA: TGTGCCAGCAGTTTAAACCTACGACTAGCGGGACGCGAGCAGTACTTC.